One TCR beta chain is described in this entry. This entry belongs to a study of control samples from healthy donors and cancer patients. Produced via immunoSEQ multiplex PCR; TCRdb's table is partial and in-frame only. Of 100,000 or so clones listed, 87% are singletons. Germline CDR1 reads MNHEY; CDR2 reads SVGEGT. V dropped 2 bases and J dropped 7 bases, with 14 bases sitting between them. The CDR3 is 14 residues long. The TCR comes from a woman in her forties or fifties in good health. The sequencing sample was made of blood. This chain joins TRBV6-2 or TRBV6-3 and TRBJ2-5, with D maybe TRBD2 (5 bases). DNA for the CDR3: TGTGCCAGCAGTTACGGCACCCTCCGGGGGACCCAGTACTTC. It encodes CASSYGTLRGTQYF.